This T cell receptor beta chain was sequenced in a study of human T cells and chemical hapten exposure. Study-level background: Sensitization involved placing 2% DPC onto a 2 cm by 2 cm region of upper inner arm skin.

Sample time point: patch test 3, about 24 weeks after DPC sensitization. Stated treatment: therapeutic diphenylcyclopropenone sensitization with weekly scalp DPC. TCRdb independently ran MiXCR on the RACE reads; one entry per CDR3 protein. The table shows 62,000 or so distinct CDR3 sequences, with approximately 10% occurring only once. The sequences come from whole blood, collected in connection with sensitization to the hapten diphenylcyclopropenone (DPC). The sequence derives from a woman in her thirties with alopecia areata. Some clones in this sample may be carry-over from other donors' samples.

CDR3 DNA: TGTGCCAGCAGCCAAGACCCGCGCGGCGAGCAGTACTTC. As protein: CASSQDPRGEQYF. The chain carries TRBV4-2 and TRBJ2-7; D is uncertain. The germline gives CDR1 LGHNA, CDR2 YNFKEQ. Trimming cost V 0 bases and J 6 bases, with 9 bases left between them. This CDR3 is built from 13 residues.